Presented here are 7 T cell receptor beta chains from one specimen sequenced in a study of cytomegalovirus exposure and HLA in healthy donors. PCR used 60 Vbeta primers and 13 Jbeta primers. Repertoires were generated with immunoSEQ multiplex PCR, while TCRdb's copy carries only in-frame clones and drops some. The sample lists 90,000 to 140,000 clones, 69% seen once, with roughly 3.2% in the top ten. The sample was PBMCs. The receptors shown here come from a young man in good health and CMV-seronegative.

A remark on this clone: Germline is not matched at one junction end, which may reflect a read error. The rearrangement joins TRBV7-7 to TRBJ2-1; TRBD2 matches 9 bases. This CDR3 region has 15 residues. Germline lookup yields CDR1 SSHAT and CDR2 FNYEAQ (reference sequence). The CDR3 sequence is CASSLAGTSTNEQFF. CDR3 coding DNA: TGTGCTAGCAGCTTAGCCGGGACTAGCACCAATGAGCAGTTCTTC.

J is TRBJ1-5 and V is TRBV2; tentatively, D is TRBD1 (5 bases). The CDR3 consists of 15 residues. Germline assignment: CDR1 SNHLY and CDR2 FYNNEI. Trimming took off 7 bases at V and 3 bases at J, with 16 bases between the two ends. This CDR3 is CASKPNFRVNQPQHF. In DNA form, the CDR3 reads TGTGCCAGCAAGCCGAACTTCAGGGTCAATCAGCCCCAGCATTTT.

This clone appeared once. CDR3 amino acids: CASSSDSPVVPFFF. The CDR3 bases are TGTGCCAGCTCATCTGACAGCCCCGTAGTCCCGTTTTTTTTT. This chain links TRBV18 with TRBJ1-4; D may be TRBD1 (5 bases). Trimming took 5 bases from V and 17 from J, leaving 24 bases between them. CDR1 and CDR2 (germline): KGHSH, LQKENI. The CDR3 consists of 14 residues.

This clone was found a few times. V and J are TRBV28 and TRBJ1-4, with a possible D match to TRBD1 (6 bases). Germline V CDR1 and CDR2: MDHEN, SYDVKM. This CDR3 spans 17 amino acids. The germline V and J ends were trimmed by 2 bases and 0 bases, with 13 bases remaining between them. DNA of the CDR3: TGTGCCAGCAGTTTAGGACAGACCTCTGCAACTAATGAAAAACTGTTTTTT. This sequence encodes CASSLGQTSATNEKLFF.

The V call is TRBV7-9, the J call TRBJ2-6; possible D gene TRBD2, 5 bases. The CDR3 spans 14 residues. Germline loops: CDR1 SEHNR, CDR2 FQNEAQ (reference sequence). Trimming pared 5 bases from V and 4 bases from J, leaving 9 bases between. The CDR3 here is CASSRGSGANVLTF. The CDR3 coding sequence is TGTGCCAGCAGCCGGGGTTCGGGGGCCAACGTCCTGACTTTC.

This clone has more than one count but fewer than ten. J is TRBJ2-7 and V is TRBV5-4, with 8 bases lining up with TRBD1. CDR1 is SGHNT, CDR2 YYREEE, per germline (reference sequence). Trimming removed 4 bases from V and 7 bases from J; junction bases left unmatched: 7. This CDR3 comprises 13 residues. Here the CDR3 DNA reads TGTGCCAGCAGCACCTGGACAGGGAGGGAGCAGTACTTC. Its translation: CASSTWTGREQYF.

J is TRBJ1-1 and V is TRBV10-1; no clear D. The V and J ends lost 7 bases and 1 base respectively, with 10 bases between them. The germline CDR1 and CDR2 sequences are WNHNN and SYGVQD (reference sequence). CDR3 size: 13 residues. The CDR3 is CASIYHRNTEAFF. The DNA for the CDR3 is TGCGCCAGCATTTACCACAGGAACACTGAAGCTTTCTTT.